Reported below is one TCR beta chain. Its antigen remains unidentified. No qualities accompany the bases; no much larger clone lies one base away. The sample is drawn from a study of T cell responses to AZD1222 COVID-19 vaccine (dated by TCRdb to about 2021). Study-wide context: A total of more than 230 trial participants underwent TCR sequencing, of whom roughly 210 had received two doses of AZD1222 and roughly 26 had received two doses of the MenACWY control vaccine. Trial participants were enrolled by age into 18-55, 56-69 and 70-plus year subgroups, with about 150, 28 and 57 TCR-sequenced participants respectively.

Broad study findings and their caveats: In the small 56-69-year group, the increase in depth fell short of significance, most likely because of low power. Most participants were white British and females outnumbered males, and the authors suggested that clonal diversity may have been underestimated. Because no day 14 peak-response samples were available, repertoires were characterized only after the peak T cell response. Conclusions about previously exposed vaccinees are limited, since just five or six AZD1222 recipients were seropositive for SARS-CoV-2 at baseline. Nearly half of unique spike-specific TCRs reportedly recognized epitopes outside regions mutated in the B.1.351 and B.1.1.7 variants. The vaccine-associated CD4 TCRs covered the entire spike protein, and the dominant responses fell in regions 160-218 and 743-854. After two AZD1222 doses, both the breadth and the depth of spike-specific TCRs were significantly higher than at day 0 and than in MenACWY recipients.

The CDR3 regions of human TCRbeta chains were subjected to immunosequencing. Per the original workflow: Repertoire TCRs were matched against a reference library of SARS-CoV-2-specific TCRs generated with the MIRA antigen-specificity platform. Breadth was defined as the fraction of unique TCRs that were SARS-CoV-2-associated. Depth was defined as the fraction of total T cells that were SARS-CoV-2-associated. Using the MIRA data, each spike-specific TCR was mapped to the spike region that the TCR reacts to and placed in a CD4 or CD8 class. Log10-transformed breadth and depth values were compared by one-way ANOVA with Sidak's multiple comparisons tests. The table was pulled from immuneACCESS by TCRdb, which kept in-frame rearrangements only. Such tables lose some clones; where checked, under half of the loss comes from unresolved V genes, and the rest has no known cause. The V and J calls and the clone size are those of that table, but D and trimming were determined from the DNA. Present in this sample are about 150,000 clones, about 87% of which were seen just once. In total, the top ten clones hold just over 9% of the sample.

The CDR3 goes from the cysteine to the phenylalanine over 12 residues. The sequence is cut down to CDR3 DNA, 36 bases in frame from base 1. Sequences SQVTM (CDR1) and ANQGSEA (CDR2) are obtained from the germline V gene. Trimming takes 3 bases from V and 1 base from J, and the germline ends sit 6 bases apart. This specimen's time point label, interpreted: about 28 days (+/-7) after the second vaccine dose. AZD1222 recipients with second doses at about 4 weeks or about 12 weeks were pooled, because spike-specific TCR depth and breadth did not differ between schedules. Samples from vaccinated people were obtained from the UK trials COV001 and COV002, which included a single-blind randomized controlled phase 2/3 trial of AZD1222 (ChAdOx1 nCoV-19) in healthy adults. For TCRbeta chain sequencing, PBMC samples were collected from trial participants at day 0 and at day 28 after the second dose.

This TCR came from an adult who received the AZD1222 COVID-19 vaccine. Recombination linked TRBV29-1 to TRBJ2-5; the D gene remains uncertain. The sample in question was peripheral blood, obtained 28 days after the second AZD1222 dose. The CDR3 protein: CSVDRSQETQYF. The bases read TGCAGCGTTGACAGAAGCCAAGAGACCCAGTACTTC.